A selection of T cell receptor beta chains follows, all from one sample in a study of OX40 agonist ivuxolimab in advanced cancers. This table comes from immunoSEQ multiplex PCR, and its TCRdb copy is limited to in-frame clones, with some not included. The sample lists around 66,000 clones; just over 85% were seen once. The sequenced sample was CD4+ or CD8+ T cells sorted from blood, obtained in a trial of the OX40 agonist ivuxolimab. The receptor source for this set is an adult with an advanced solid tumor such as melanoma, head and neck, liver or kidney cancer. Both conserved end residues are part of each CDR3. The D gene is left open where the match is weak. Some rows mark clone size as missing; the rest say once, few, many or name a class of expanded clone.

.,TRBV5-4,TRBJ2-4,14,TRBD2,TGTGCCAGCAGCTTGGCTGAAGCGGGGAACATTCAGTACTTC,CASSLAEAGNIQYF
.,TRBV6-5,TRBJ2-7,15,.,TGTGCCAGCAGAGCAAAACCGCGACTGATCTACGAGCAGTACTTC,CASRAKPRLIYEQYF
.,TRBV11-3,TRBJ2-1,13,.,TGTGCCAGCAGCTCGGTAACCTACAATGAGCAGTTCTTC,CASSSVTYNEQFF
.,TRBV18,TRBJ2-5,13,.,TGTGCCAGCTCACTTTCTCAACAAGAGACCCAGTACTTC,CASSLSQQETQYF
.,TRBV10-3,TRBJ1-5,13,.,TGTGCCACCGCGTCCCAGGGCGGTCAGCCCCAGCATTTT,CATASQGGQPQHF
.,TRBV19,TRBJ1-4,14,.,TGTGCCAGTAGTAAAGTGGGGCAAGGCGAAAAACTGTTTTTT,CASSKVGQGEKLFF
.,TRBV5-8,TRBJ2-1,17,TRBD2,TGTGCCAGCAGCTTGGTTCTAGCGGGAGTGCCCTACAATGAGCAGTTCTTC,CASSLVLAGVPYNEQFF
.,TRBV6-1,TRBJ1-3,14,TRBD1,TGTGCCAGCAGCGGGTGGACAGGAGGAAACACCATATATTTT,CASSGWTGGNTIYF
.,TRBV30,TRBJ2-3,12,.,TGTGCCTGGAGTGGGGCGGGAGATACGCAGTATTTT,CAWSGAGDTQYF
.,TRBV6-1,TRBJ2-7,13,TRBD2,TGTGCCAGCAGGACTAGCGGAGCCTACGAGCAGTACTTC,CASRTSGAYEQYF
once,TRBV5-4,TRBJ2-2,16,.,TGTGCCAGCAGCAGGGGCACGGCTTCGAACACCGGGGAGCTGTTTTTT,CASSRGTASNTGELFF
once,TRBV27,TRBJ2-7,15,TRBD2,TGTGCCAGCAGGCCAGTAGGCGGGAGGGCCAACGAGCAGTACTTC,CASRPVGGRANEQYF
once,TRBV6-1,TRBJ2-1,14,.,TGTGCCAGCAGTGCCTGGGAGTCATCGGATGAGCAGTTCTTC,CASSAWESSDEQFF
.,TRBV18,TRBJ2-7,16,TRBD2,TGTGCCAGCTCGCCCGGGACTAGCGGAGGCCCCTACGAGCAGTACTTC,CASSPGTSGGPYEQYF
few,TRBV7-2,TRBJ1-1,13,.,TGTGCCAGCAGCTTAACGGGGAACGGTGAAGCTTTCTTT,CASSLTGNGEAFF
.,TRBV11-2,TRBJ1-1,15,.,TGTGCCAGCAGCTTAGTGGGGGCCTTGAACACTGAAGCTTTCTTT,CASSLVGALNTEAFF
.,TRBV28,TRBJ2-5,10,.,TGTGGGGGACCTCAAGAGACCCAGTACTTC,CGGPQETQYF
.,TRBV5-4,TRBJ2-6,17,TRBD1,TGTGCCAGCAGCCCGCTGACAGGGGCCTCTGGGGCCAACGTCCTGACTTTC,CASSPLTGASGANVLTF
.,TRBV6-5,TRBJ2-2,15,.,TGTGCCAGCAATACAAGAAAGGGCTTCACCGGGGAGCTGTTTTTT,CASNTRKGFTGELFF
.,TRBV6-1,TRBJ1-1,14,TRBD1,TGTGCCAGTTTTTCCGGGACAGGGGACACTGAAGCTTTCTTT,CASFSGTGDTEAFF
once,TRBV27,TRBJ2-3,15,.,TGTGCCAGCAGTACCTGGGGACCGGCAAGGGATACGCAGTATTTT,CASSTWGPARDTQYF
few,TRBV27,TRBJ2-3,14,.,TGTGCCAGCAGTCTCTCTAGCGCCACAGATACGCAGTATTTT,CASSLSSATDTQYF
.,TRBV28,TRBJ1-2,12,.,TGTGCCAGCCATGGTCCGACCTATGGCTACACCTTC,CASHGPTYGYTF
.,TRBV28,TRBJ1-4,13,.,TGTGCCAGCAGTTCACCCGCTAATGAAAAACTGTTTTTT,CASSSPANEKLFF
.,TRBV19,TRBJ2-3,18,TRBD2,TGTGCCAGTAGTATTAAGTTTGGAGCGGGAGGGCCGACAGATACGCAGTATTTT,CASSIKFGAGGPTDTQYF
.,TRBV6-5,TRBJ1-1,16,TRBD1,TGTGCCAGCAGTTTTCACCTGCCGACAGGGGGCACTGAAGCTTTCTTT,CASSFHLPTGGTEAFF
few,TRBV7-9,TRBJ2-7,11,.,TGTGCCGGAGGGGGGATGGAAGAGCAGTACTTC,CAGGGMEEQYF
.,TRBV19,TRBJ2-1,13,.,TGTGCCAGTAGTCGTTCGGGTGGCAATGAGCAGTTCTTC,CASSRSGGNEQFF
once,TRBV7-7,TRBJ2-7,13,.,TGTTCCTACCGAGACGGCAGAAACTACGAGCAGTACTTC,CSYRDGRNYEQYF
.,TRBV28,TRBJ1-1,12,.,TGTGCCAGCAGTTTGCTGAACACTGAAGCTTTCTTT,CASSLLNTEAFF